The present T cell receptor beta chain was sequenced within a study of T cells after posttransplantation cyclophosphamide. General study points: Tissue-infiltrating T cells from skin or gut overlapped little with blood T cells. Later blood repertoires were often dominated by clones from the donor CD8+ memory compartment.

Notes on this clone: What it binds is unknown.

The V end was cut by 4 bases, the J end by 2 bases, with 13 bases between. Germline V gene sequence: CDR1 LGHNA, CDR2 YNFKEQ. The CDR3 extends over 15 amino acids. The data were produced by immunoSEQ multiplex PCR, yet TCRdb's version contains in-frame clones alone and is incomplete. The top ten clones hold roughly 3.5% of a sample with about 28,000 clones, roughly 89% of them seen once. The receptor comes from a man over 45. Sequences were obtained from PBMCs. The chain employs TRBV4-2 and TRBJ2-3, with D perhaps matching TRBD1 (5 bases). As DNA, the CDR3 is TGTGCCAGCAGCCTTCAGACAGCAACCACAGATACGCAGTATTTT. Translating gives CASSLQTATTDTQYF.